This T cell receptor (beta chain) was identified during a study of T cell responses to AZD1222 COVID-19 vaccine. As to this clone: The antigen is unknown.

V gave up 1 base and J gave up 2 bases; unmatched junction bases: 4. Germline-derived CDR1 and CDR2 are SGHTA and FQGNSA. The CDR3 sequence is 15 residues long. The table came from immunoSEQ multiplex PCR; TCRdb's copy has only in-frame clones and leaves some out. There are about 160,000 clones in the sample; 92% occur only once, and around 4% lies in the top ten. Study-level points and caveats: AZD1222 recipients seropositive at baseline numbered only 5 to 7. In all cases, repertoires were sampled only after the peak T cell response. Reports say nearly half of spike-specific TCRs go after unmutated variant regions.

This TCR was recovered from an adult in good health. The specimen was peripheral blood, collected on day 0 of MenACWY control vaccination. The chain links TRBV7-2 to TRBJ1-2; 7 bases line up with TRBD1. CDR3 loop: CASSLEGQKNYGYTF. In DNA, the CDR3 is TGTGCCAGCAGCTTAGAGGGACAGAAGAACTATGGCTACACCTTC.